Presented here are 11 T cell receptor beta chains from one specimen sequenced in a study of T cell changes during pregnancy in multiple sclerosis. Data came from immunoSEQ multiplex PCR; TCRdb stores just in-frame clones and leaves some out. Of fewer than 75,000 clones listed, roughly 91% are singletons. The specimen was CD8+ T cells from peripheral blood mononuclear cells, collected before pregnancy. All receptors come from a female donor with multiple sclerosis, enrolled in a pregnancy study.

A few counts support this clone. This sequence joins TRBV7-9 and TRBJ1-2; D is undetermined. V shed 1 base and J shed 4 bases, with 7 bases lying between them. Germline CDR1 and CDR2: SEHNR and FQNEAQ (reference sequence). The CDR3 is 13 amino acids. Here the CDR3 DNA reads TGTGCCAGCAGCTTAGGGCAGGTCTATGGCTACACCTTC. Protein: CASSLGQVYGYTF.

This chain joins TRBV5-4 and TRBJ2-2; no firm D call. The CDR3 contains 15 residues. Germline V gene sequence: CDR1 SGHNT, CDR2 YYREEE (reference sequence). The V end was cut by 0 bases, the J end by 2 bases, with 8 bases between. Written as DNA, the CDR3 is TGTGCCAGCAGCTTGGATGTGCTAAACACCGGGGAGCTGTTTTTT. Protein: CASSLDVLNTGELFF.

J is TRBJ1-5 and V is TRBV19, with D maybe TRBD1 (5 bases). The CDR3 is 14 amino acids. Trimming took 4 bases from V and 7 from J, leaving 14 bases between them. In germline, CDR1 is LNHDA, CDR2 SQIVND (reference sequence). CDR3 DNA: TGTGCCAGTAGTACCGAACAGGTTGAGCAGCCCCAGCATTTT. Its translation is CASSTEQVEQPQHF.

The rearrangement links TRBV29-1 to TRBJ1-1, with TRBD1 matching 7 bases. The CDR3 is 14 residues long. Germline V gene data show CDR1 as SQVTM and CDR2 as ANQGSEA. The trim removed 6 bases at V and 3 bases at J, leaving 10 bases unmatched. The CDR3 sequence: CSVDLGGADTEAFF. As DNA, the CDR3 is TGCAGCGTAGATTTAGGGGGCGCGGACACTGAAGCTTTCTTT.

The chain joins TRBV11-2 to TRBJ1-4; 7 nucleotides match TRBD1. V trimming: 5 bases; J trimming: 4 bases; junction bases outside the gene matches: 4. CDR3 size: 14 residues. CDR1 and CDR2 from the germline V gene are SGHAT and FQNNGV. This CDR3 is CASSRTGYNEKLFF. Here the CDR3 DNA reads TGTGCCAGCAGCAGGACAGGTTATAATGAAAAACTGTTTTTT. The full variable domain, with the rest looked up from reference TRBV11-2 and TRBJ1-4, is EAGVAQSPRYKIIEKRQSVAFWCNPISGHATLYWYQQILGQGPKLLIQFQNNGVVDDSQLPKDRFSAERLKGVDSTLKIQPAKLEDSAVYLCASSRTGYNEKLFFGSGTQLSVL.

The chain combines TRBV15 with TRBJ2-7; TRBD2 matches at 8 bases. Unmatched junction bases numbered 12, after V lost 3 bases and J lost 5 bases. CDR3 length: 16 amino acids. Per the germline V gene, CDR1 is LNHNV and CDR2 is YYDKDF (reference sequence). The CDR3 nucleotides read TGTGCCACCAGCAGGGGGCTCGCGGGGGGCCCCAACGAGCAGTACTTC. Its protein is CATSRGLAGGPNEQYF. The full variable domain, its missing parts supplied by reference TRBV15 and TRBJ2-7, is DAMVIQNPRYQVTQFGKPVTLSCSQTLNHNVMYWYQQKSSQAPKLLFHYYDKDFNNEADTPDNFQSRRPNTSFCFLDIRSPGLGDTAMYLCATSRGLAGGPNEQYFGPGTRLTVT.

In this sample, this clone turned up once. The V call is TRBV27, the J call TRBJ2-1; 7 bases match TRBD1. This CDR3 has 16 residues. V was clipped by 6 bases and J by 0 bases; unmatched bases: 8. Germline V gene sequence: CDR1 MNHEY, CDR2 SMNVEV (reference sequence). For the CDR3, the DNA is TGTGCCAGCAGACGGGACAGTTCTAGCTCCTACAATGAGCAGTTCTTC. Encoded protein: CASRRDSSSSYNEQFF.

V usage is TRBV5-5 and J usage is TRBJ2-7; possible D gene TRBD1, 5 bases. This CDR3 comprises 14 residues. The V end was cut by 0 bases, the J end by 2 bases, with 9 bases between. Germline V gene data show CDR1 as SGHKS and CDR2 as YYEKEE (reference sequence). CDR3 in DNA: TGTGCCAGCAGCTTGGACAGGTCAACCTACGAGCAGTACTTC. Its protein product is CASSLDRSTYEQYF.

J is TRBJ2-5 and V is TRBV13; 8 bases match TRBD2. CDR1 is PRHDT, CDR2 FYEKMQ, per germline (reference sequence). After removal of 4 bases from V and 5 bases from J, the junction contained 12 bases not matched to a gene. The CDR3 spans 16 residues. CDR3 amino acids: CASSWKSGGPGETQYF. The CDR3 coding sequence is TGTGCCAGCAGCTGGAAATCGGGGGGGCCAGGGGAGACCCAGTACTTC.

V is TRBV4-1 and J is TRBJ1-5; D remains ambiguous. V was cut by 0 bases and J by 9 bases, with 12 bases left in between. Germline V CDR1 and CDR2: MGHRA, YSYEKL. The CDR3 runs 14 residues. CDR3 DNA sequence: TGCGCCAGCAGCCAAGACAGGTTCTACGGGCCCCAGCATTTT. This codes for CASSQDRFYGPQHF.

The chain employs TRBV7-9 and TRBJ2-3; a weak D match, TRBD2 (6 bases). CDR3 length equals 15 residues. V lost 6 bases and J 0 bases, leaving 13 bases between the germline ends. Per the germline V gene, CDR1 is SEHNR and CDR2 is FQNEAQ (reference sequence). CDR3 nucleotides: TGTGCCAGCAGTATTAGCGGTATAAGCACAGATACGCAGTATTTT. It codes for CASSISGISTDTQYF.